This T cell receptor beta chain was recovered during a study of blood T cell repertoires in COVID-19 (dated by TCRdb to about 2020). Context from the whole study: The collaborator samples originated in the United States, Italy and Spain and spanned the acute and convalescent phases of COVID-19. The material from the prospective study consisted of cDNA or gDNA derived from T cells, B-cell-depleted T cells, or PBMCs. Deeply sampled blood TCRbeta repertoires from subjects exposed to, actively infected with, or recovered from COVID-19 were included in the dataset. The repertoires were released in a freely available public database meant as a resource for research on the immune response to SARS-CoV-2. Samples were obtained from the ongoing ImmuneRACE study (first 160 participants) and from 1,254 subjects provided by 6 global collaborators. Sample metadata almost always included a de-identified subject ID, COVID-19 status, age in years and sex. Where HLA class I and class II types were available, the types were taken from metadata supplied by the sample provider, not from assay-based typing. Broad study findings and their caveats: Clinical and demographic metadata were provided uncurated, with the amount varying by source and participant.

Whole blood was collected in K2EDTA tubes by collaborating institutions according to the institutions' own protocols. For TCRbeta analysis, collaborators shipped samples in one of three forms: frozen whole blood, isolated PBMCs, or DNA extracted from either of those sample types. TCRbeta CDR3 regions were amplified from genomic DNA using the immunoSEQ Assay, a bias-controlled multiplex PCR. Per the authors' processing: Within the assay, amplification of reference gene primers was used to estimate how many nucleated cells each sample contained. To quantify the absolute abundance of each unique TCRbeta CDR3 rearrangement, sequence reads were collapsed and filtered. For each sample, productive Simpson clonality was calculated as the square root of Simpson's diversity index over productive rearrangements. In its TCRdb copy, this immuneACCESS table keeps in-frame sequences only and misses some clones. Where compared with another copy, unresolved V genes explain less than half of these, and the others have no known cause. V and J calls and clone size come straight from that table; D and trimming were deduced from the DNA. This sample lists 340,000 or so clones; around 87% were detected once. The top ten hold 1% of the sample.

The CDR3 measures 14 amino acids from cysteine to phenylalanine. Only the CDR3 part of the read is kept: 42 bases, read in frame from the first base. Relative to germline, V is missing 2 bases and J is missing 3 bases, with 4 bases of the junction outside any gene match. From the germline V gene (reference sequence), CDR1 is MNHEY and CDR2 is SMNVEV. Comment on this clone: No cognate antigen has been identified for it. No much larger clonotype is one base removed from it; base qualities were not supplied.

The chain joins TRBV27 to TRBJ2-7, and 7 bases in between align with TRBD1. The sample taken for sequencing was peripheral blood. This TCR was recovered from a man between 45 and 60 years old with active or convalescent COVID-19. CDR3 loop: CASSLRPGGYEQYF. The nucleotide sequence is TGTGCCAGCAGTTTACGGCCAGGGGGCTACGAGCAGTACTTC.